A single sample is the source of the 13 T cell receptor beta chains below, sequenced in a study of T cells in localized non-small cell lung cancer. Assay: immunoSEQ multiplex PCR; the TCRdb copy retains only in-frame clones and omits some. The sample has 75,000 to 95,000 clones, 80% seen once. The source was PBMCs, collected before any cancer treatment. The receptors stem from a man aged 35 to 69 with stage II squamous cell lung carcinoma.

The J gene is TRBJ2-3, the V gene TRBV6-5, with no clear D. Trimming stripped 1 base from V and 5 bases from J, with 13 bases between. The V gene's germline CDR1 is MNHEY and CDR2 SVGAGI. This CDR3 has 15 amino acids. CDR3 loop: CASSYFSGDRDTQYF. CDR3 coding DNA: TGTGCCAGCAGTTACTTTAGTGGCGATAGAGATACGCAGTATTTT.

V is TRBV5-1 and J is TRBJ1-1; 7 nucleotides agree with TRBD1. The germline V gene has CDR1 SGHRS and CDR2 YFSETQ. The CDR3 is 14 residues long. After removal of 4 bases from V and 2 bases from J, the junction contained 5 bases not matched to a gene. Here the CDR3 DNA reads TGCGCCAGCAGCAAGGGGACAGTAAACACTGAAGCTTTCTTT. This translates into CASSKGTVNTEAFF.

The chain links TRBV7-3 to TRBJ2-2; D may correspond to TRBD1 or TRBD2 (5 bases each). This CDR3 contains 13 residues. V lost 5 bases and J 3 bases, leaving 7 bases between the germline ends. CDR1 is SGHTA and CDR2 is FQGTGA in the germline V gene. The CDR3 loop reads CASSRGDTGELFF. CDR3 nucleotides: TGTGCCAGCAGCAGAGGGGACACCGGGGAGCTGTTTTTT.

The genes are TRBV7-3 and TRBJ2-2; 11 bases are shared with TRBD2. In germline, CDR1 is SGHTA, CDR2 FQGTGA. CDR3 length: 18 amino acids. J gave up 7 bases and V 2 bases, and 12 bases lay outside the gene matches. For the CDR3, the DNA is TGTGCCAGCAGCTTAGGGTCACTAGCGGGGGCCTTCGGCGGGGAGCTGTTTTTT. Translated, it gives CASSLGSLAGAFGGELFF.

The V call is TRBV4-3, the J call TRBJ1-2; perhaps TRBD1 as D (6 bases). The CDR3 sequence is 15 residues long. Trimming stripped 1 base from V and 7 bases from J, with 16 bases between. In germline, CDR1 is LGHNA, CDR2 YSLEER. CDR3 loop: CASSQGGQWVGGYTF. The CDR3 DNA follows: TGCGCCAGCAGCCAAGGAGGACAGTGGGTGGGTGGCTACACCTTC.

V and J are TRBV29-1 and TRBJ2-6, with 7 bases aligning to TRBD1. Germline V gene lookup returns CDR1 SQVTM and CDR2 ANQGSEA. The ends lost 7 bases at V and 0 bases at J; junction bases unmatched: 12. The CDR3 totals 17 residues. DNA of the CDR3: TGCAGCGCCACCCAAACAGGGGCCCGCTCTGGGGCCAACGTCCTGACTTTC. Residues: CSATQTGARSGANVLTF. Full variable domain (missing parts from reference TRBV29-1 and TRBJ2-6): SAVISQKPSRDICQRGTSLTIQCQVDSQVTMMFWYRQQPGQSLTLIATANQGSEATYESGFVIDKFPISRPNLTFSTLTVSNMSPEDSSIYLCSATQTGARSGANVLTFGAGSRLTVL.

The rearrangement links TRBV9 to TRBJ2-6; 8 bases agree with TRBD1. In germline, CDR1 is SGDLS, CDR2 YYNGEE. CDR3 length: 16 amino acids. The V gene end was trimmed by 3 bases and the J gene end by 4 bases; junction bases not matched to a gene: 6. The CDR3 DNA follows: TGTGCCAGCAGCGACCAGGGGGCGCGAGGGGCCAACGTCCTGACTTTC. Translating it yields CASSDQGARGANVLTF.

The rearrangement links TRBV7-9 to TRBJ2-7; D uncertain. Trimming left V 5 bases short and J 7 bases short, with 12 bases between. CDR1 is SEHNR, CDR2 FQNEAQ, per germline (reference sequence). This CDR3 contains 12 residues. CDR3 in DNA: TGTGCCAGCAGCGCACCGCTGGCAGAGCAGTACTTC. As protein: CASSAPLAEQYF.

This clone showed up just once. The chain links TRBV19 to TRBJ1-1, with D perhaps TRBD1 (6 bases). V was shortened by 5 bases and J by 0 bases, with 13 bases between the two germline ends. Looked up from germline, CDR1 is LNHDA and CDR2 is SQIVND (reference sequence). The CDR3 is 15 amino acids. This CDR3 is CASSSLGTLNTEAFF. The CDR3 nucleotides read TGTGCCAGTAGTTCACTCGGGACACTGAACACTGAAGCTTTCTTT.

V and J are TRBV7-8 and TRBJ1-3; 9 bases are a match to TRBD1. The CDR3 runs 18 residues. Losses at the gene ends were 5 bases for V and 1 base for J; bases not matched to a gene: 12. The germline gives CDR1 SGHVS, CDR2 FQNEAQ. The CDR3: CASSRASGTGSSGNTIYF. The CDR3 nucleotides read TGTGCCAGCAGCCGGGCCTCCGGGACAGGGAGTTCTGGAAACACCATATATTTT.

The chain recombines TRBV6-5 with TRBJ1-6, with 8 bases matching TRBD1. J lost 12 bases, V lost 0 bases, and 10 bases had no gene match. CDR1 and CDR2 from the germline V gene are MNHEY and SVGAGI. The CDR3 contains 16 residues. The CDR3 DNA reads as TGTGCCAGCAGTTACTCCATCGGACAGGGAAGGCTACCCCTCCACTTT. Translating it yields CASSYSIGQGRLPLHF.

The chain is built from TRBV5-6 and TRBJ1-5; unclear D gene. Germline-derived CDR1 and CDR2 are SGHDT and YYEEEE. CDR3 size: 13 residues. The V and J ends lost 1 base and 4 bases respectively, with 6 bases between them. The DNA for the CDR3 is TGTGCCAGCAGCTTGCGGCGGAATCAGCCCCAGCATTTT. This codes for CASSLRRNQPQHF.

This clone was seen only once. The CDR3 DNA reads TGTGCCAGCAGCGGGACTTCAAAAGAAAAACTGTTTTTT. Its protein product is CASSGTSKEKLFF. The chain is built from TRBV7-6 and TRBJ1-4; TRBD1 is a possible D gene (5 bases). The CDR3 is 13 residues long. The germline CDR1 and CDR2 sequences are SGHVS and FNYEAQ. Trimming took off 5 bases at V and 8 bases at J, with 12 bases between the two ends.